A selection of T cell receptor beta chains follows, all from one sample in a study of cytomegalovirus exposure and HLA in healthy donors. Generated by immunoSEQ multiplex PCR, the TCRdb table keeps only in-frame clones and is missing some. The repertoire includes 100,000 to 150,000 clones, roughly 80% of them detected once, and 4.5% to 5% sits in the top ten. The sequencing sample was made of PBMCs. All receptors derive from a man aged 50 to 59 in good health and CMV-seropositive. CDR3s leave out the opening cysteine and the closing phenylalanine or tryptophan. Some rows have no size entry. The others give once, few or many, or a class for an expanded clone.

ASSPGIHPTDTQY,.,TRBJ2-3,TRBV7-9
ATSRESSFYEQY,.,.,TRBV15
ASSPGTGGVEKLF,.,TRBJ1-4,TRBV18
ASSLGTGHTDTQY,.,TRBJ2-3,TRBV6-5
ASSSRGNTEAF,.,TRBJ1-1,TRBV5-1
ASSRGPGETQY,.,TRBJ2-5,TRBV4-1
ASSNLYRET,.,TRBJ1-2,TRBV6-1
ASSVAGRFNYGYT,.,TRBJ1-2,TRBV6-1
SARTRAEY,.,TRBJ2-4,TRBV20-1
ASSLRADQGINEQY,few,TRBJ2-7,TRBV7-2
SVEGRGSLSYEQY,few,TRBJ2-7,TRBV29-1
ASSPRGGWANSPLH,.,TRBJ1-6,TRBV10-1
ASSQEGRTGRVDTEAF,few,TRBJ1-1,TRBV4-1
SVTGTSSYEQY,.,.,TRBV29-1
ASSWIDRGGGYT,.,TRBJ1-2,TRBV5-4
AISEGDRVNNEQF,.,TRBJ2-1,TRBV10-3